One sample yielded the 31 T cell receptor beta chains listed below, sequenced in a study of T-cell memory formation after mild COVID-19 (dated by TCRdb to about 2021). The protocol used for the library was 5' RACE. The run used an Illumina NovaSeq 6000. TCRdb reran the public reads through fastp at Q25 and MiXCR, keeping productive beta chains. Rows with one shared CDR3 protein collapse into an entry with the most common genes and DNA. The table for this sample lists about 560,000 distinct CDR3 sequences; approximately 15% of them were counted only once. The ten largest clonotypes hold less than 10% of the sample. Sample: PBMCs or a T cell subset sorted from them (not recorded which). The origin of the receptors is an adult woman who had mild COVID-19 (a few samples of this study predate the infection). The sample titles of this study are shuffled in the database, so cell type and time point are left out; the donor was told from shared clones.

The chain combines TRBV10-3 with TRBJ2-2; D is uncertain. Per germline, CDR1 ENHRY and CDR2 SYGVKD. The ends were cut back, 3 bases at V and 6 bases at J, with 2 bases in the middle. The CDR3 spans 11 residues. The CDR3 DNA reads as TGTGCCATCAGTGACCCCGGGGAGCTGTTTTTT. Its translation is CAISDPGELFF.

This clonotype was counted between two and nine times. The gene calls are TRBV7-9 and TRBJ1-1; 7 positions agree with TRBD1. CDR1 is SEHNR and CDR2 is FQNEAQ in the germline V gene (reference sequence). V shed 4 bases, J shed 0 bases, and the junction held 5 bases outside the gene matches. This CDR3 is built from 15 residues. The CDR3 region is CASSYEGAVNTEAFF. CDR3 DNA: TGTGCCAGCAGCTATGAGGGGGCGGTGAACACTGAAGCTTTCTTT.

This clonotype was seen only a few times. The V gene is TRBV7-9, the J gene TRBJ2-1, with 10 bases aligning to TRBD2. The CDR3 spans 15 residues. CDR1 and CDR2 from the germline V gene are SEHNR and FQNEAQ (reference sequence). Trimming at V came to 6 bases and at J to 5 bases, leaving 7 bases not matched to a gene. CDR3 sequence (DNA): TGTGCCAGCAGGGTAGCGGGGGGAACCAACAATGAGCAGTTCTTC. It encodes CASRVAGGTNNEQFF.

The chain combines TRBV20-1 with TRBJ1-6; D may be TRBD1 (5 bases). This CDR3 comprises 16 residues. The V gene lost 6 bases and the J gene lost 7 bases, with 22 bases spanning the gap. Germline V gene data show CDR1 as DFQATT and CDR2 as SNEGSKA (reference sequence). The CDR3 nucleotides read TGCAGTGCCAAGAGGGGAATTCTGGGGCGGAATTCACCCCTCCACTTT. Translating gives CSAKRGILGRNSPLHF.

V gene TRBV5-1 combines with J gene TRBJ2-1; D gene unclear. Trimming left V 0 bases short and J 6 bases short, with 13 bases between. This CDR3 comprises 15 residues. The germline gives CDR1 SGHRS, CDR2 YFSETQ. The CDR3 nucleotides are TGCGCCAGCAGCTTGGCCGGTCGGCCTCCCAATGAGCAGTTCTTC. This sequence encodes CASSLAGRPPNEQFF.

This clonotype was observed a handful of times. The chain couples TRBV7-9 to TRBJ2-1; unclear D gene. The CDR3 is made up of 12 amino acids. Trimming cost V 8 bases and J 6 bases, with 11 bases left between them. The germline V gene encodes CDR1 SEHNR and CDR2 FQNEAQ (reference sequence). CDR3 sequence reads: CASPEGPNEQFF. CDR3 nucleotide sequence: TGTGCCAGCCCCGAAGGACCCAATGAGCAGTTCTTC. The whole variable domain, remainder taken from reference TRBV7-9 and TRBJ2-1, is DTGVSQNPRHKITKRGQNVTFRCDPISEHNRLYWYRQTLGQGPEFLTYFQNEAQLEKSRLLSDRFSAERPKGSFSTLEIQRTEQGDSAMYLCASPEGPNEQFFGPGTRLTVL.

The chain links TRBV6-2 or TRBV6-3 to TRBJ1-5; tentative D call: TRBD1 (5 bases). The CDR3 has 13 residues. The V and J ends lost 5 bases and 3 bases respectively, with 8 bases between them. CDR1 MNHEY and CDR2 SVGEGT come from the germline V gene. The CDR3 nucleotides are TGTGCCAGCAGTAGGGGTATCAATCAGCCCCAGCATTTT. It codes for CASSRGINQPQHF.

The chain has TRBV7-9 and TRBJ2-1, with TRBD2 matching over 12 bases. CDR3 length: 13 amino acids. Germline trimming cut 5 bases from V and 15 bases from J; bases unmatched to any gene: 8. The germline gives CDR1 SEHNR, CDR2 FQNEAQ (reference sequence). The CDR3 here is CASSRLAGDDPFF. The CDR3, as DNA: TGTGCCAGCAGCCGACTAGCGGGAGATGACCCGTTCTTC.

This clonotype has a handful of counts. J is TRBJ2-7 and V is TRBV29-1; 7 bases align to TRBD2. Germline V CDR1 and CDR2: SQVTM, ANQGSEA. The CDR3 covers 13 residues. After removal of 3 bases from V and 4 bases from J, the junction contained 6 bases not matched to a gene. In DNA, the CDR3 is TGCAGCGTTGAGACGGGAGGTGGTTACGAGCAGTACTTC. Its protein product is CSVETGGGYEQYF.

This clonotype was detected a few times. The rearrangement links TRBV5-1 to TRBJ1-1; unclear D gene. CDR3 length equals 11 residues. Per germline, CDR1 SGHRS and CDR2 YFSETQ. The ends were cut back, 5 bases at V and 5 bases at J, with 7 bases in the middle. The chain's CDR3 is CASRFGTEAFF. CDR3 nucleotides: TGCGCCAGCAGGTTCGGAACTGAAGCTTTCTTT. The whole variable domain, remainder taken from reference TRBV5-1 and TRBJ1-1, is KAGVTQTPRYLIKTRGQQVTLSCSPISGHRSVSWYQQTPGQGLQFLFEYFSETQRNKGNFPGRFSGRQFSNSRSEMNVSTLELGDSALYLCASRFGTEAFFGQGTRLTVV.

J is TRBJ1-2 and V is TRBV20-1, with a tentative D call TRBD1 (5 bases). The CDR3 is 15 residues long. Germline CDR1 is DFQATT and CDR2 is SNEGSKA (reference sequence). V was trimmed by 3 bases and J by 2 bases, leaving 16 bases between them. The CDR3 nucleotides are TGCAGTGCTAGGGCATACTCCGGGGGGAACTATGGCTACACCTTC. Translating gives CSARAYSGGNYGYTF.

V is TRBV2 and J is TRBJ2-7, with unresolved D. The germline V gene has CDR1 SNHLY and CDR2 FYNNEI. The V and J ends lost 6 bases and 4 bases respectively, with 13 bases between them. CDR3 length: 13 amino acids. The DNA of the CDR3 is TGTGCCAGCAGCCCCCAAGGTTTATACGAGCAGTACTTC. Translation gives CASSPQGLYEQYF. Variable domain in full (rest from reference TRBV2 and TRBJ2-7): EPEVTQTPSHQVTQMGQEVILRCVPISNHLYFYWYRQILGQKVEFLVSFYNNEISEKSEIFDDQFSVERPDGSNFTLKIRSTKLEDSAMYFCASSPQGLYEQYFGPGTRLTVT.

This clonotype has at least ten counts. This chain joins TRBV12-3 or TRBV12-4 and TRBJ2-1; D is possibly TRBD2 (5 bases). With 6 bases removed from V and 9 bases from J, the gap between germline ends came to 18 bases. This CDR3 has 14 amino acids. The CDR3 sequence is CASSPDLDSGEQFF. CDR3 in DNA: TGTGCCAGCAGCCCTGATCTGGACTCCGGTGAGCAGTTCTTC.

The chain recombines TRBV20-1 with TRBJ2-2; 7 bases align to TRBD1. The CDR3 extends over 14 amino acids. V lost 2 bases to trimming and J lost 0 bases; unmatched junction nucleotides: 0. CDR1 is DFQATT, CDR2 SNEGSKA, per germline (reference sequence). The CDR3 loop is CSARQGANTGELFF. For the CDR3, the DNA is TGCAGTGCTAGACAGGGGGCGAACACCGGGGAGCTGTTTTTT.

This chain joins TRBV27 and TRBJ1-5; 10 bases map to TRBD1. Per the germline V gene, CDR1 is MNHEY and CDR2 is SMNVEV (reference sequence). Trimming took 6 bases from V and 7 from J; bases not matched to a gene: 6. The CDR3 totals 14 residues. CDR3 sequence (DNA): TGTGCCAGCAGCATGGACAGGGGGGAGCAGCCCCAGCATTTT. It specifies CASSMDRGEQPQHF.

This chain links TRBV5-6 with TRBJ1-4; D gene uncertain. The CDR3 has 13 amino acids. V lost 0 bases and J 5 bases, leaving 5 bases between the germline ends. CDR1 and CDR2 (germline): SGHDT, YYEEEE. The CDR3 bases are TGTGCCAGCAGCTTGGCATGGAATGAAAAACTGTTTTTT. It specifies CASSLAWNEKLFF. The full variable domain, in which reference TRBV5-6 and TRBJ1-4 provide the parts outside the CDR3, is DAGVTQSPTHLIKTRGQQVTLRCSPKSGHDTVSWYQQALGQGPQFIFQYYEEEERQRGNFPDRFSGHQFPNYSSELNVNALLLGDSALYLCASSLAWNEKLFFGSGTQLSVL.

The chain is built from TRBV6-5 and TRBJ2-7; TRBD2 matches at 8 bases. Germline V lookup: CDR1 MNHEY, CDR2 SVGAGI. The CDR3 has 14 amino acids. The V gene end was trimmed by 6 bases and the J gene end by 3 bases; junction bases not matched to a gene: 7. CDR3 nucleotides: TGTGCCAGCAGCCAAACAGCGGGGGTCTACGAGCAGTACTTC. This encodes CASSQTAGVYEQYF.

The sample holds a few counts of this clonotype. The chain employs TRBV5-1 and TRBJ2-7, with 7 positions matching TRBD1. This CDR3 has 13 residues. Losses at the gene ends were 1 base for V and 5 bases for J; bases not matched to a gene: 3. Germline CDR1 reads SGHRS; CDR2 reads YFSETQ. The CDR3 nucleotides read TGCGCCAGCAGCTTGTTTACAGGGGACGAGCAGTACTTC. Translating it yields CASSLFTGDEQYF.

This clonotype was detected only a few times. This chain links TRBV5-6 with TRBJ1-3, with TRBD1 matching over 8 bases. CDR1 is SGHDT, CDR2 YYEEEE, per germline. The V gene end was trimmed by 2 bases and the J gene end by 0 bases; junction bases not matched to a gene: 7. The CDR3 loop spans 17 amino acids. The CDR3 nucleotides are TGTGCCAGCAGCTTCCGGACAGGGCTTTACTCTGGAAACACCATATATTTT. It encodes CASSFRTGLYSGNTIYF. Combining the CDR3 with reference TRBV5-6 and TRBJ1-3 gives the whole variable domain DAGVTQSPTHLIKTRGQQVTLRCSPKSGHDTVSWYQQALGQGPQFIFQYYEEEERQRGNFPDRFSGHQFPNYSSELNVNALLLGDSALYLCASSFRTGLYSGNTIYFGEGSWLTVV.

This clonotype was seen ten or more times. CDR3 in DNA: TGTGCCAGCAGCCAGTTAGCGGGATCACGAACAGATACGCAGTATTTT. Protein product: CASSQLAGSRTDTQYF. The J gene is TRBJ2-3, the V gene TRBV7-9; 8 nucleotides align to TRBD2. Germline CDR1 SEHNR, CDR2 FQNEAQ (reference sequence). J was trimmed by 3 bases and V by 5 bases; bases with no gene match: 10. The CDR3 spans 16 residues.

There are a few counts of this clonotype. The genes are TRBV4-1 and TRBJ2-7; 9 bases fit TRBD2. The CDR3 spans 16 residues. Unmatched junction bases numbered 8, after V lost 1 base and J lost 4 bases. Germline lookup yields CDR1 MGHRA and CDR2 YSYEKL. The CDR3 sequence: CASSQAGGGASYEQYF. CDR3 bases: TGCGCCAGCAGCCAAGCGGGCGGGGGGGCCTCATACGAGCAGTACTTC.

The chain combines TRBV4-2 with TRBJ2-3; 9 nucleotides agree with TRBD2. This CDR3 is built from 16 residues. Germline CDR1 and CDR2: LGHNA and YNFKEQ. Trimming removed 1 base from V and 5 bases from J; junction bases left unmatched: 7. For the CDR3, the DNA is TGTGCCAGCAGCCAAGGGGGTAGCGGGAGTATAGATACGCAGTATTTT. It translates to CASSQGGSGSIDTQYF.

This chain links TRBV5-1 with TRBJ2-1; D ambiguous. This CDR3 is 11 amino acids long. V lost 5 bases, J lost 6 bases, and 6 bases lay in between. Germline CDR1 reads SGHRS; CDR2 reads YFSETQ. CDR3 DNA: TGCGCCAGCAGAACAGCCAATGAGCAGTTCTTC. Protein sequence: CASRTANEQFF.

This clonotype showed up just a few times. The rearrangement joins TRBV12-3 or TRBV12-4 to TRBJ1-1; D is unclear. The CDR3 is made up of 11 amino acids. Trimming stripped 2 bases from V and 6 bases from J, with 4 bases between. Here the CDR3 DNA reads TGTGCCAGCAGTTTAACTCCTGAAGCTTTCTTT. Its translation: CASSLTPEAFF.

The J gene is TRBJ2-7, the V gene TRBV7-6, with a tentative D call TRBD1 (6 bases). The CDR3 totals 16 residues. Germline CDR1 and CDR2: SGHVS and FNYEAQ. The ends were cut back, 0 bases at V and 3 bases at J, with 15 bases in the middle. Here the CDR3 DNA reads TGTGCCAGCAGCTTAGCCCTAGGCGGACAGAGCTACGAGCAGTACTTC. Amino acids: CASSLALGGQSYEQYF.

V usage is TRBV2 and J usage is TRBJ2-5; D possibly uses TRBD1 or TRBD2 (5 bases each). Germline V gene data show CDR1 as SNHLY and CDR2 as FYNNEI. Trimming took off 8 bases at V and 2 bases at J, with 9 bases between the two ends. CDR3 length equals 12 residues. The DNA of the CDR3 is TGTGCCAGCGGGACGGTACAAGAGACCCAGTACTTC. It encodes CASGTVQETQYF. The full variable domain, its missing parts supplied by reference TRBV2 and TRBJ2-5, is EPEVTQTPSHQVTQMGQEVILRCVPISNHLYFYWYRQILGQKVEFLVSFYNNEISEKSEIFDDQFSVERPDGSNFTLKIRSTKLEDSAMYFCASGTVQETQYFGPGTRLLVL.

This chain connects TRBV20-1 to TRBJ2-5; D ambiguous. CDR1 is DFQATT and CDR2 is SNEGSKA in the germline V gene (reference sequence). There are 13 residues in the CDR3. V lost 6 bases to trimming and J lost 1 base, with 12 bases between them. The DNA of the CDR3 is TGCAGTGCCCCTCGTGGCCTCCAAGAGACCCAGTACTTC. Translating it yields CSAPRGLQETQYF.

V and J are TRBV24-1 and TRBJ2-3; D gene ambiguous. This CDR3 has 12 residues. Deletions cut 7 bases from V and 5 bases from J, with 9 bases between. The V gene's germline CDR1 is KGHDR and CDR2 SFDVKD. In DNA form, the CDR3 reads TGTGCCACCAGGGCTGGGGAAGATACGCAGTATTTT. It is translated as CATRAGEDTQYF.

This chain joins TRBV5-6 and TRBJ1-3; 7 positions agree with TRBD1. This CDR3 contains 15 residues. Germline CDR1 is SGHDT and CDR2 is YYEEEE. V lost 2 bases, J lost 2 bases, and 4 bases stayed unmatched. The CDR3 reads CASSFQGDTGNTIYF. The CDR3 DNA follows: TGTGCCAGCAGCTTCCAGGGGGATACTGGAAACACCATATATTTT.

J is TRBJ1-1 and V is TRBV5-1; TRBD1 is a possible D gene (5 bases). Germline CDR1 and CDR2: SGHRS and YFSETQ. This CDR3 has 11 amino acids. Trimming removed 2 bases from V and 8 bases from J, with 7 bases in between. The CDR3 region has the DNA TGCGCCAGCAGCTTTCCAGGGGAAGCTTTCTTT. Translated: CASSFPGEAFF.

This clonotype appeared a few times. The chain recombines TRBV19 with TRBJ2-1, with TRBD2 identical over 8 bases. The CDR3 spans 14 residues. Per germline, CDR1 LNHDA and CDR2 SQIVND (reference sequence). Trimming took 1 base from V and 7 from J; bases not matched to a gene: 3. CDR3 coding DNA: TGTGCCAGTAGTATAGGGCTAGCGGGTAATGAGCAGTTCTTC. Its protein product is CASSIGLAGNEQFF. The variable domain in full, with the rest retrieved from reference TRBV19 and TRBJ2-1, is DGGITQSPKYLFRKEGQNVTLSCEQNLNHDAMYWYRQDPGQGLRLIYYSQIVNDFQKGDIAEGYSVSREKKESFPLTVTSAQKNPTAFYLCASSIGLAGNEQFFGPGTRLTVL.